The 14 T cell receptor beta chains below come from one sample, sequenced in a study of cytomegalovirus exposure and HLA in healthy donors. The PCR had 60 Vbeta and 13 Jbeta primers. Profiling relied on immunoSEQ multiplex PCR, and the TCRdb table lists in-frame clones only, not all of them. Of fewer than 70,000 clones in the sample, 55% to 75% are singletons; the top ten hold roughly 9.7%. The specimen sequenced was PBMCs. The receptor set was obtained from a woman under 40 in good health and CMV-seronegative.

The chain is built from TRBV18 and TRBJ1-2, with a tentative D call TRBD1 (5 bases). Trimming removed 0 bases from V and 3 bases from J, with 14 bases in between. Germline V gene sequence: CDR1 KGHSH, CDR2 LQKENI. CDR3 length: 16 residues. As DNA, the CDR3 is TGTGCCAGCTCACCACCTCACTTCAAAGGGGACTATGGCTACACCTTC. Its protein product is CASSPPHFKGDYGYTF.

The chain uses TRBV7-6 and TRBJ2-5; tentatively, D is TRBD2 (5 bases). CDR1 is SGHVS and CDR2 is FNYEAQ in the germline V gene. The CDR3 runs 13 residues. V lost 5 bases to trimming and J lost 5 bases, with 12 bases between them. The CDR3 protein is CASSPSGLETQYF. For the CDR3, the DNA is TGTGCCAGCAGCCCCAGCGGTCTCGAGACCCAGTACTTC.

This rearrangement joins TRBV5-4 to TRBJ2-7; 7 positions match TRBD1. The CDR3 length is 13 residues. After removal of 3 bases from V and 1 base from J, the junction contained 1 base not matched to a gene. Germline V gives CDR1 SGHNT, CDR2 YYREEE (reference sequence). DNA for the CDR3: TGTGCCAGCAGCTCGGGACAGTCCTACGAGCAGTACTTC. Residues: CASSSGQSYEQYF.

The chain couples TRBV19 to TRBJ2-2; D is unresolved. The germline V and J ends were trimmed by 7 bases and 3 bases, with 12 bases remaining between them. Germline assignment: CDR1 LNHDA and CDR2 SQIVND (reference sequence). The CDR3 is 14 amino acids. Here the CDR3 reads CASTWAFDTGELFF. The CDR3 DNA sequence: TGTGCCAGTACTTGGGCTTTTGACACCGGGGAGCTGTTTTTT.

This chain uses TRBV28 with TRBJ1-1, with TRBD1 matching over 10 bases. The CDR3 has 14 residues. Germline V gene data show CDR1 as MDHEN and CDR2 as SYDVKM. Unmatched junction bases numbered 2, after V lost 3 bases and J lost 4 bases. The CDR3 DNA follows: TGTGCCAGCAGTTTCGGGACAGGGGTCACTGAAGCTTTCTTT. It codes for CASSFGTGVTEAFF.

In this sample, this clone turned up once. The V and J genes are TRBV11-2 and TRBJ2-5; 8 bases map to TRBD1. This CDR3 is built from 15 residues. V gave up 0 bases and J gave up 4 bases; unmatched junction bases: 4. Germline CDR1 is SGHAT and CDR2 is FQNNGV. CDR3 nucleotide sequence: TGTGCCAGCAGCTTAGAGACAGGGGTAGCAGAGACCCAGTACTTC. Its translation: CASSLETGVAETQYF.

The rearrangement joins TRBV5-5 to TRBJ2-7; the D gene is possibly TRBD2 (5 bases). There are 14 residues in the CDR3. Germline-derived CDR1 and CDR2 are SGHKS and YYEKEE (reference sequence). V shed 4 bases and J shed 8 bases, with 19 bases lying between them. The DNA of the CDR3 is TGTGCCAGCAGCCCTGAGACTACGGAGGAAAAGCAGTACTTC. Amino acids: CASSPETTEEKQYF. The variable domain in full, completed from reference TRBV5-5 and TRBJ2-7, reads DAGVTQSPTHLIKTRGQQVTLRCSPISGHKSVSWYQQVLGQGPQFIFQYYEKEERGRGNFPDRFSARQFPNYSSELNVNALLLGDSALYLCASSPETTEEKQYFGPGTRLTVT.

V usage is TRBV18 and J usage is TRBJ2-3; D might be TRBD2 (6 bases). V shed 3 bases and J shed 6 bases, with 10 bases lying between them. Germline CDR1 reads KGHSH; CDR2 reads LQKENI. The CDR3 length is 13 residues. The CDR3 region is CASSPGLLDTQYF. DNA of the CDR3: TGTGCCAGCTCACCGGGACTTTTGGATACGCAGTATTTT.

The chain couples TRBV9 to TRBJ1-1, with D tentatively TRBD1 (5 bases). Germline V CDR1 and CDR2: SGDLS, YYNGEE. The V end was cut by 3 bases, the J end by 0 bases, with 12 bases between. The CDR3 contains 15 residues. The CDR3 here is CASSAGHFMNTEAFF. The CDR3 DNA is TGTGCCAGCAGCGCCGGACATTTCATGAACACTGAAGCTTTCTTT.

CDR3 sequence (DNA): TGTGCCACCGGGCAGGGCTACGAGCAGTACTTC. It encodes CATGQGYEQYF. The gene calls are TRBV19 and TRBJ2-7, with a weak D call TRBD1 (5 bases). Germline V gene lookup returns CDR1 LNHDA and CDR2 SQIVND (reference sequence). The CDR3 totals 11 residues. The V end lost 10 bases, the J end lost 3 bases, and 10 bases lay between the germline ends.

V gene TRBV18 combines with J gene TRBJ2-7; possibly TRBD1 for D (6 bases). The length of the CDR3 is 16 residues. V lost 4 bases, J lost 6 bases, and 22 bases lay in between. Germline assignment: CDR1 KGHSH and CDR2 LQKENI. The CDR3 bases are TGTGCCAGCTCACGGGAACAGGGACCATCCCCATCCGAGCAGTACTTC. It is translated as CASSREQGPSPSEQYF.

The V gene is TRBV13, the J gene TRBJ2-7; TRBD1 matches at 8 bases. The germline gives CDR1 PRHDT, CDR2 FYEKMQ (reference sequence). The V gene end was trimmed by 5 bases and the J gene end by 0 bases; junction bases not matched to a gene: 9. CDR3 length: 16 amino acids. DNA of the CDR3: TGTGCCAGCAGCGGACGGACAGGGACGAGCTCCTACGAGCAGTACTTC. Translating gives CASSGRTGTSSYEQYF.

The table lists this clone with a few counts. V is TRBV5-5 and J is TRBJ1-5, with unresolved D. Germline V gives CDR1 SGHKS, CDR2 YYEKEE (reference sequence). CDR3 length: 14 amino acids. V lost 1 base to trimming and J lost 3 bases, with 8 bases between them. The CDR3 loop is CASSLWPVNQPQHF. The CDR3 DNA reads TGTGCCAGCAGCTTGTGGCCCGTCAATCAGCCCCAGCATTTT.

The CDR3 nucleotides read TGTGCCAGCGCTTTAGGGGGTATAGATACGCAGTATTTT. Translated, it gives CASALGGIDTQYF. The chain joins TRBV6-6 to TRBJ2-3; maybe TRBD1 (6 bases). From germline, CDR1 is MNHNY and CDR2 SVGAGI (reference sequence). This CDR3 has 13 amino acids. V lost 8 bases, J lost 5 bases, and 14 bases lay in between.